The T cell receptor beta chain under discussion was sequenced for a study of blood T cell repertoires in COVID-19. On the study more broadly: COVID-19 samples, acute and convalescent, were from the United States, Italy and Spain. The cDNA or gDNA used as material had been derived from T cells, B-cell-depleted T cells, or PBMCs.

Original handling: Amplification of reference gene primers was used by the study to estimate nucleated cell counts. The repertoire was sequenced with immunoSEQ multiplex PCR; TCRdb's copy has only in-frame clones and lacks some. That table furnishes V, J and clone size, whereas the DNA furnished D and trimming. Of almost 350,000 clones in the sample, 85% to 90% were seen once. This CDR3 has 13 amino acids. V was pared by 3 bases and J by 8 bases, with 13 bases between. CDR1 and CDR2 (germline): MNHEY, SMNVEV (reference sequence). Exposed participants encountered a COVID-19 case during the 2 weeks preceding study entry.

The chain uses TRBV27 and TRBJ1-2; D is uncertain. The sequence came from a young woman who had been exposed to COVID-19. Sequencing was done on a sample of PBMCs or T cells enriched from blood (not recorded which). The CDR3 is CASSFSGLSGYTF. In DNA form, the CDR3 reads TGTGCCAGCAGTTTCTCAGGCCTGTCCGGCTACACCTTC.